What follows describes a single T cell receptor beta chain. The antigen is undetermined. The time point denotes: newly diagnosed GD, antithyroid drugs for less than 3 months. From PBMCs, RNA was extracted and then used to make the TCR library. This entry is derived from a study of regulatory T cells in long-lasting Graves disease. Construction of TCR beta libraries relied on iRepertoire HTBI primers and on Arm-PCR targeting CDR3 regions. MiXCR, run by TCRdb on the multiplex PCR reads, gives a single entry per CDR3 protein. The top ten clones hold 15% to 20% of a sample with approximately 400,000 distinct CDR3 sequences, about an eighth of them seen once. Study observations and caveats: With approximately 3,000 shared public clonotypes, persistent patients exceeded new patients, who shared roughly 920. Persistent disease preferred TRBV28, TRBJ1-2 and TRBJ2-5.

Germline CDR1 is LNHDA and CDR2 is SQIVND (reference sequence). V gave up 2 bases and J gave up 3 bases; unmatched junction bases: 7. The CDR3 loop spans 15 amino acids. The sample was also linked to a second study, of T cells in Graves' hyperthyroidism and ophthalmopathy. This second study notes: With a median lead of roughly 6.2 months before onset, the model predicted ophthalmopathy.

This material consisted of peripheral blood mononuclear cells (PBMCs), taken at new diagnosis, from a patient treated with antithyroid drugs. This rearrangement joins TRBV19 to TRBJ2-7, with 7 bases lining up with TRBD1. This clonotype originated in a woman in her late teens or twenties with Graves disease. The CDR3 coding sequence is TGTGCCAGTAGTATACGGGCAGGGGGTTTCTACGAGCAGTACGTC. Translation: CASSIRAGGFYEQYV.